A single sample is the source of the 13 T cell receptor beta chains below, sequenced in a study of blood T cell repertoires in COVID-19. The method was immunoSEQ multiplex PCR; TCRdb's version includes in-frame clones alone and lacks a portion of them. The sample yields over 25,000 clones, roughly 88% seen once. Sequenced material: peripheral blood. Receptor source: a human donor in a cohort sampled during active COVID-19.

In DNA form, the CDR3 reads TGCGCCAGCAGCTTGCCCGGACTAGCGGGGGGTACCGGGGAGCTGTTTTTT. Protein: CASSLPGLAGGTGELFF. This chain uses TRBV5-1 with TRBJ2-2; TRBD2 matches at 14 bases. This CDR3 region has 17 residues. The V segment lost 1 base and the J segment 5 bases; nucleotides outside the gene matches: 4. Germline CDR1 and CDR2: SGHRS and YFSETQ.

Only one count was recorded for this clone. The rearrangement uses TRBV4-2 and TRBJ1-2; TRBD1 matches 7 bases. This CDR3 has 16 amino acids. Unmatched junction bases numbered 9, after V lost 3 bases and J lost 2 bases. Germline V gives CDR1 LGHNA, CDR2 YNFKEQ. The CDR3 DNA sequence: TGTGCCAGCAGCCAGGTCGACAGGGCAGGCAACTATGGCTACACCTTC. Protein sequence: CASSQVDRAGNYGYTF.

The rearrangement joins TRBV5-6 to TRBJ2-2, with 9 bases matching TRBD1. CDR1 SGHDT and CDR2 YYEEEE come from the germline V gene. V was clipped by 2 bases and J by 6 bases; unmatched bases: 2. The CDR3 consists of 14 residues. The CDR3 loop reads CASSFRTGAGELFF. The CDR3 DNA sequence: TGTGCCAGCAGCTTCCGGACAGGGGCCGGGGAGCTGTTTTTT.

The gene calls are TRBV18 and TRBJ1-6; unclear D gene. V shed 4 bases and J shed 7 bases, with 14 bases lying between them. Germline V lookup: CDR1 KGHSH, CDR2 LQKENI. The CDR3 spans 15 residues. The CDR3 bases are TGTGCCAGCTCACGAGCTGAGGGCACAAATTCACCCCTCCACTTT. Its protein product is CASSRAEGTNSPLHF.

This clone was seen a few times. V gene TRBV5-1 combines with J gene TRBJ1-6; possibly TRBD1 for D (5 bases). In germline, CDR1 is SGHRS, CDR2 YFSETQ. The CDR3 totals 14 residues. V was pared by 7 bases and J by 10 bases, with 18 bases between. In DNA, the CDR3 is TGCGCCAGCGCCCTGGAGGGGTTGTTGTCACCCCTCCACTTT. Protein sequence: CASALEGLLSPLHF.

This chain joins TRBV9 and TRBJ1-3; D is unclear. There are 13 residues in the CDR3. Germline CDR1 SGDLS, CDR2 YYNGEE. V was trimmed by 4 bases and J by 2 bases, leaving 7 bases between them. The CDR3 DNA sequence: TGTGCCAGCAGCCAGGTTGCTGGAAACACCATATATTTT. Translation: CASSQVAGNTIYF.

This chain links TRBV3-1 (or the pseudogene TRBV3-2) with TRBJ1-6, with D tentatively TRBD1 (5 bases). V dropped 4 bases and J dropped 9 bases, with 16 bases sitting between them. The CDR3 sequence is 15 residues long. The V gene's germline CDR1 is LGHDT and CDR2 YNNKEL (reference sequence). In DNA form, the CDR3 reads TGTGCCAGCAGCCCGGGGGGTCCCTTGGGTTCACCCCTCCACTTT. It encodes CASSPGGPLGSPLHF.

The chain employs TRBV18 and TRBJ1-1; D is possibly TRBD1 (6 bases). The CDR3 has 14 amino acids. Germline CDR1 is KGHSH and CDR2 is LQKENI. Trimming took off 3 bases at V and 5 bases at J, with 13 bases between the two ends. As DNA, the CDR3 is TGTGCCAGCTCACCGGGCAGCCAGGGGACTGAAGCTTTCTTT. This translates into CASSPGSQGTEAFF. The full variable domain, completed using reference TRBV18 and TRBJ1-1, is NAGVMQNPRHLVRRRGQEARLRCSPMKGHSHVYWYRQLPEEGLKFMVYLQKENIIDESGMPKERFSAEFPKEGPSILRIQQVVRGDSAAYFCASSPGSQGTEAFFGQGTRLTVV.

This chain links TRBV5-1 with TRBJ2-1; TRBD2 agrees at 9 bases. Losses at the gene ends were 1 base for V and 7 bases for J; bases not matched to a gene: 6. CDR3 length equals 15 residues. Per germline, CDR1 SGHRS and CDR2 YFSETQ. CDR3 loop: CASSLTAGGGNEQFF. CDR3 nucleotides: TGCGCCAGCAGCTTGACAGCGGGGGGTGGAAATGAGCAGTTCTTC.

In DNA, the CDR3 is TGTGCCAGCAGCCAAGATCTGGCAGGGCATTCACCCCTCCACTTT. Protein: CASSQDLAGHSPLHF. The J gene is TRBJ1-6, the V gene TRBV3-1 (or the pseudogene TRBV3-2), with a possible D match to TRBD1 (5 bases). Germline V gene lookup returns CDR1 LGHDT and CDR2 YNNKEL (reference sequence). Trimming took 0 bases from V and 8 from J, leaving 11 bases between them. The CDR3 covers 15 residues.

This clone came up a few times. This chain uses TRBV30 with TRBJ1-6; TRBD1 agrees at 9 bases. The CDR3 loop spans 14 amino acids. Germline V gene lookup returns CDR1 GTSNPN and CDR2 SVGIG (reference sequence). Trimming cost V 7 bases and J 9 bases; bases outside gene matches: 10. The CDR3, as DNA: TGTGCCTCGAGGACAGGGGCAGGGGGTTCACCCCTCCACTTT. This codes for CASRTGAGGSPLHF.

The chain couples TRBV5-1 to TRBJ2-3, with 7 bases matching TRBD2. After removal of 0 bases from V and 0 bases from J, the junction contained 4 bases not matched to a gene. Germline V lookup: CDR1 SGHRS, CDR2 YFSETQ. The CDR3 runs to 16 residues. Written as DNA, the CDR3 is TGCGCCAGCAGCTTGGAGGGACTACCCAGCACAGATACGCAGTATTTT. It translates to CASSLEGLPSTDTQYF.

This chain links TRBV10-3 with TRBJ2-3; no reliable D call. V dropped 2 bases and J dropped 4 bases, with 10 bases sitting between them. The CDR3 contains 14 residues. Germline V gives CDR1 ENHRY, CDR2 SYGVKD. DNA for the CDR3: TGTGCCATCAGTGAGATTAGCCGACCAGATACGCAGTATTTT. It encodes CAISEISRPDTQYF.